The T cell receptor beta chain described here comes from a study of cytomegalovirus exposure and HLA in healthy donors. Germline-derived CDR1 and CDR2 are LGHNA and YSLEER. V gave up 2 bases and J gave up 3 bases, with 8 bases separating them. CDR3 length: 14 residues. PCR was performed using 60 Vbeta and 13 Jbeta primers. Libraries were prepared by immunoSEQ multiplex PCR; TCRdb keeps only in-frame clonotypes and omits some of them. Of about 120,000 clones in the sample, roughly four fifths were seen once. The J gene is TRBJ2-1, the V gene TRBV4-3; perhaps TRBD1 as D (6 bases). The receptor's source is a woman aged 18-29 years in good health and CMV-seronegative. The sequencing sample was made of PBMCs. The CDR3 is CASSQRTVYNEQFF. DNA of the CDR3: TGCGCCAGCAGCCAACGGACAGTCTACAATGAGCAGTTCTTC.